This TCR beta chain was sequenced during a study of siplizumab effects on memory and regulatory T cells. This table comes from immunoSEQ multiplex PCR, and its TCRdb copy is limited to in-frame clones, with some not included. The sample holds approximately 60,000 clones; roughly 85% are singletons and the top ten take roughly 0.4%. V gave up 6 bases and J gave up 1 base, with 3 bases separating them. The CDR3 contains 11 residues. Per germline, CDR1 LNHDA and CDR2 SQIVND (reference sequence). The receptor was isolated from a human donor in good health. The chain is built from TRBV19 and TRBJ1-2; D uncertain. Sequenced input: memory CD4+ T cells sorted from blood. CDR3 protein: CASRLNYGYTF. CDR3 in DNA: TGTGCCAGTAGGCTTAACTATGGCTACACCTTC.